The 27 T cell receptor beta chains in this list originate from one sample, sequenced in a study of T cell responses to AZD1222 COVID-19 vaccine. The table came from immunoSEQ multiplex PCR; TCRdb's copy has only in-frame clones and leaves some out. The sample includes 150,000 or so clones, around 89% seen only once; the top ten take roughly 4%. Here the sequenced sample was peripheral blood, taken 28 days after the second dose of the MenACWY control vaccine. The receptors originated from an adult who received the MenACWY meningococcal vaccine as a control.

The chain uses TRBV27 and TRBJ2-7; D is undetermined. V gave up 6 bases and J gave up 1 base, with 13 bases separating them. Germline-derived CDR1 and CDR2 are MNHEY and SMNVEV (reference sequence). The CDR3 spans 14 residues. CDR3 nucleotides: TGTGCCAGCAGAGACAACCTCTTATCCTACGAGCAGTACTTC. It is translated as CASRDNLLSYEQYF.

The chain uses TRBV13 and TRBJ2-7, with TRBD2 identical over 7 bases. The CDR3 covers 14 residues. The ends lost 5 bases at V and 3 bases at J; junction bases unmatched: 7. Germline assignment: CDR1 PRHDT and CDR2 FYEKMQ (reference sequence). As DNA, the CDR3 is TGTGCCAGCAGCCCGGAGGGACTATACTACGAGCAGTACTTC. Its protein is CASSPEGLYYEQYF.

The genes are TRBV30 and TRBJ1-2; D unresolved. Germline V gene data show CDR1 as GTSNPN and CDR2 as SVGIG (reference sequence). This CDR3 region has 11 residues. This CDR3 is CALTGSWSYTF. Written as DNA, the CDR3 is TGTGCTCTTACCGGGAGCTGGAGCTACACCTTC.

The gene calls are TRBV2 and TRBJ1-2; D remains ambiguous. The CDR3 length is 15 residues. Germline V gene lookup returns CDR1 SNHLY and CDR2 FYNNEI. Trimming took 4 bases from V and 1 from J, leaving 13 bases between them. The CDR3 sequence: CASSVGLSINYGYTF. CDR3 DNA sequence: TGTGCCAGCAGTGTAGGGCTCTCGATTAACTATGGCTACACCTTC.

This CDR3 is CASSESTGVGYTF. For the CDR3, the DNA is TGCGCCAGCAGTGAATCCACGGGTGTTGGCTACACCTTC. The chain employs TRBV10-1 and TRBJ1-2; D is ambiguous. V was cut by 3 bases and J by 7 bases, with 12 bases left in between. Germline V gene sequence: CDR1 WNHNN, CDR2 SYGVQD (reference sequence). The CDR3 spans 13 residues.

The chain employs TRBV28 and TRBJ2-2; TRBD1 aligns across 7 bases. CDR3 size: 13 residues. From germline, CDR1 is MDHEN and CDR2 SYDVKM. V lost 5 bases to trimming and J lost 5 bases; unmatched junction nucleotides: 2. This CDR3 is CASSPQGTGELFF. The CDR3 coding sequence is TGTGCCAGCAGTCCACAGGGGACCGGGGAGCTGTTTTTT.

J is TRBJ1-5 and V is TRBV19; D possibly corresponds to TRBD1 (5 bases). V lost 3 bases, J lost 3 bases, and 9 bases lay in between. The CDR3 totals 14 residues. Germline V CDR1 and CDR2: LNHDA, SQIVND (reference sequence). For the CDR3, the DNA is TGTGCCAGTAGTATTAGAGGGGACAATCAGCCCCAGCATTTT. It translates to CASSIRGDNQPQHF.

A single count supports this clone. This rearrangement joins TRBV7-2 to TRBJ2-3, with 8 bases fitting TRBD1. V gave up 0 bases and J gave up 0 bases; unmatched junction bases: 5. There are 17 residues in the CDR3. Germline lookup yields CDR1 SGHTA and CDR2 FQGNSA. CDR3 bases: TGTGCCAGCAGCTTAGCCCCACAGGGGGGAAGCACAGATACGCAGTATTTT. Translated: CASSLAPQGGSTDTQYF.

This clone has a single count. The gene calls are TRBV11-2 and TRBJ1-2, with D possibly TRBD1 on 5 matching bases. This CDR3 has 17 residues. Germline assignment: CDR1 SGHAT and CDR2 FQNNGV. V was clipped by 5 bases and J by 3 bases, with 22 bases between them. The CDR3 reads CASSGARTDGGYYGYTF. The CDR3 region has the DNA TGTGCCAGCAGCGGAGCAAGGACTGACGGGGGGTACTATGGCTACACCTTC.

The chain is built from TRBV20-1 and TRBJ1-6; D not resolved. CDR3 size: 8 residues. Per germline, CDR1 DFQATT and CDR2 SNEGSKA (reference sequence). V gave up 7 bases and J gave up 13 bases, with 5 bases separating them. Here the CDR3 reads CSVGPLHF. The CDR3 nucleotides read TGCAGTGTTGGGCCCCTCCACTTT.

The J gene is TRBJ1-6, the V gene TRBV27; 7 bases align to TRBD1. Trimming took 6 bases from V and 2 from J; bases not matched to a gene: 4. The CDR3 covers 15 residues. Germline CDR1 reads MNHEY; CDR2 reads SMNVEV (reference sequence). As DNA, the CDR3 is TGTGCCAGCAGCGGGACAGAGGCCTATAATTCACCCCTCCACTTT. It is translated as CASSGTEAYNSPLHF.

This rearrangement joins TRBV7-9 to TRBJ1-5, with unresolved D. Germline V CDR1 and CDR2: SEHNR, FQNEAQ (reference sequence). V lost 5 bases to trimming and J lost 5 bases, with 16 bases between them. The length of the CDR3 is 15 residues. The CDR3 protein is CASSERGSVDQPQHF. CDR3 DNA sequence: TGTGCCAGCAGCGAAAGAGGGTCTGTTGATCAGCCCCAGCATTTT.

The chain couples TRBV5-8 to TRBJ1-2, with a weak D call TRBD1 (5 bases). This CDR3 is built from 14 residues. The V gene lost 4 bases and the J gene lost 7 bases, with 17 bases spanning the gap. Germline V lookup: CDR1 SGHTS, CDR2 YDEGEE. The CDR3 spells CASSPPSGRSGYTF. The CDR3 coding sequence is TGTGCCAGCAGCCCCCCGTCAGGGAGAAGTGGCTACACCTTC.

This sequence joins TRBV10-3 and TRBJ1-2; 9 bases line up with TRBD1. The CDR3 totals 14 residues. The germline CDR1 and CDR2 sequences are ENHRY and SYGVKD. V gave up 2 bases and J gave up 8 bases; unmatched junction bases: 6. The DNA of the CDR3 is TGTGCCATCAGTGAGGGACAGGGGAGTCACGGCTACACCTTC. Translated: CAISEGQGSHGYTF.

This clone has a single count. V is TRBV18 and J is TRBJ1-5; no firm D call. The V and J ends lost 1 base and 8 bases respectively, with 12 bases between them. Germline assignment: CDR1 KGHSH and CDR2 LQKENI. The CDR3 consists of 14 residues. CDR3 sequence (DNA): TGTGCCAGCTCACCACAGGGAGTGGAGGAGCCCCAGCATTTT. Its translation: CASSPQGVEEPQHF.

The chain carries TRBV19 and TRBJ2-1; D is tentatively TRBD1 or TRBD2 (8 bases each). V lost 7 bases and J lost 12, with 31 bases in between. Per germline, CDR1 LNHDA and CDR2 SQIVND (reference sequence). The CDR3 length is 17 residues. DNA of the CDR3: TGTGCCAGTACCTCAACCGGGACTAGGTGGGACACAGGGGGGCAGTTCTTC. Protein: CASTSTGTRWDTGGQFF.

The CDR3 loop is CASSTRDTEAFF. CDR3 coding DNA: TGTGCCAGTAGTACCAGGGATACTGAAGCTTTCTTT. The chain is built from TRBV19 and TRBJ1-1, with D possibly being TRBD1 (5 bases). The V end lost 4 bases, the J end lost 5 bases, and 8 bases lay between the germline ends. CDR1 and CDR2 from the germline V gene are LNHDA and SQIVND (reference sequence). The CDR3 totals 12 residues. Filled out from reference TRBV19 and TRBJ1-1, the complete variable domain reads DGGITQSPKYLFRKEGQNVTLSCEQNLNHDAMYWYRQDPGQGLRLIYYSQIVNDFQKGDIAEGYSVSREKKESFPLTVTSAQKNPTAFYLCASSTRDTEAFFGQGTRLTVV.

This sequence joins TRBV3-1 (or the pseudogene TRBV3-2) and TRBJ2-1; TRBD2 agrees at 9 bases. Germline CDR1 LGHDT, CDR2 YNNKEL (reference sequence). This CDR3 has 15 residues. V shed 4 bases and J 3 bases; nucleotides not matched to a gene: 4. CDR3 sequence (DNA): TGTGCCAGCAGCCTTCATAGCGGGAGCTACAATGAGCAGTTCTTC. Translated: CASSLHSGSYNEQFF.

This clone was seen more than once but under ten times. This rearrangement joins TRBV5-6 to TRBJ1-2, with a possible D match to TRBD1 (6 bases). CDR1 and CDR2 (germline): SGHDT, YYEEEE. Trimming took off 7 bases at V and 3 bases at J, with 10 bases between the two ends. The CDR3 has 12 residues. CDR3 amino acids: CASHREDYGYTF. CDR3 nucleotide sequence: TGTGCCAGCCACAGGGAGGACTATGGCTACACCTTC.

This chain's CDR3 is CASSPGTAGQPQHF. The CDR3 DNA reads TGTGCCAGCTCACCTGGGACAGCCGGCCAGCCCCAGCATTTT. The gene calls are TRBV18 and TRBJ1-5; TRBD1 aligns across 7 bases. Germline CDR1 is KGHSH and CDR2 is LQKENI. This CDR3 comprises 14 residues. Trimming cost V 3 bases and J 7 bases; bases outside gene matches: 6.

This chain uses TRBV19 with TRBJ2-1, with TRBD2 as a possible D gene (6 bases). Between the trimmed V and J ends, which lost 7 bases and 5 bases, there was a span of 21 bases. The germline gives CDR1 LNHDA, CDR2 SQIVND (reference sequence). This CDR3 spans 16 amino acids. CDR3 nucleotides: TGTGCCAGTACCGACGATTATAGCGGCCTAAACAATGAGCAGTTCTTC. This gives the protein CASTDDYSGLNNEQFF.

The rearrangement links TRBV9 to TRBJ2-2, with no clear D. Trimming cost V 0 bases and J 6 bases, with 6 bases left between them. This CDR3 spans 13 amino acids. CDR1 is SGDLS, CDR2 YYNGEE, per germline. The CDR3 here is CASSVVLAGELFF. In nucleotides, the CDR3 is TGTGCCAGCAGCGTAGTTCTGGCCGGGGAGCTGTTTTTT.

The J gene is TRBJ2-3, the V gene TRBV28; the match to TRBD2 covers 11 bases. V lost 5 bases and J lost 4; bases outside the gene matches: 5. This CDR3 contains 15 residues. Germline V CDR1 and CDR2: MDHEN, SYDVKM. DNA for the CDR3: TGTGCCAGCAGTCCCGGGACTAGCGGATCAGATACGCAGTATTTT. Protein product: CASSPGTSGSDTQYF.

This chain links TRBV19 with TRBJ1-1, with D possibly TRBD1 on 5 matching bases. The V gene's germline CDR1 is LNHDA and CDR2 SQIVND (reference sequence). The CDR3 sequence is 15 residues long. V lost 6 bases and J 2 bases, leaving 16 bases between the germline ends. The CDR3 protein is CASRGGGRTNTEAFF. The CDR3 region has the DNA TGTGCCAGTAGAGGCGGGGGTCGGACTAACACTGAAGCTTTCTTT.

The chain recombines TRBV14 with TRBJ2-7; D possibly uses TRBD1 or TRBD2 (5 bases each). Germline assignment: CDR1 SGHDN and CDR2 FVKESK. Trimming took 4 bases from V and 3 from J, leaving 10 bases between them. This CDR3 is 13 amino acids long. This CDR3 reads CASSPGTHYEQYF. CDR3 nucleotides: TGTGCCAGCAGCCCCGGGACCCACTACGAGCAGTACTTC.

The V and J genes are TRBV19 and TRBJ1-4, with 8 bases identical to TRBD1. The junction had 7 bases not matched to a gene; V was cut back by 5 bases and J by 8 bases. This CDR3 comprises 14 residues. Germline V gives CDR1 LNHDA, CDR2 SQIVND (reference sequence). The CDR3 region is CASSEGQGVEKLFF. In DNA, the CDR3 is TGTGCCAGTAGTGAAGGACAGGGTGTGGAAAAACTGTTTTTT. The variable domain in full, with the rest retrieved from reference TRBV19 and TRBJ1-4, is DGGITQSPKYLFRKEGQNVTLSCEQNLNHDAMYWYRQDPGQGLRLIYYSQIVNDFQKGDIAEGYSVSREKKESFPLTVTSAQKNPTAFYLCASSEGQGVEKLFFGSGTQLSVL.

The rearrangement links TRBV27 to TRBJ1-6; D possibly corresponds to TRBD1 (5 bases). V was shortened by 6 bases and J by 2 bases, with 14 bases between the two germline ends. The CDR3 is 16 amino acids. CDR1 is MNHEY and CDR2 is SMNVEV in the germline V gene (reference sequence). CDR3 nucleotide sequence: TGTGCCAGCAGCCGGGGCCTTGTGACCTATAATTCACCCCTCCACTTT. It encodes CASSRGLVTYNSPLHF.